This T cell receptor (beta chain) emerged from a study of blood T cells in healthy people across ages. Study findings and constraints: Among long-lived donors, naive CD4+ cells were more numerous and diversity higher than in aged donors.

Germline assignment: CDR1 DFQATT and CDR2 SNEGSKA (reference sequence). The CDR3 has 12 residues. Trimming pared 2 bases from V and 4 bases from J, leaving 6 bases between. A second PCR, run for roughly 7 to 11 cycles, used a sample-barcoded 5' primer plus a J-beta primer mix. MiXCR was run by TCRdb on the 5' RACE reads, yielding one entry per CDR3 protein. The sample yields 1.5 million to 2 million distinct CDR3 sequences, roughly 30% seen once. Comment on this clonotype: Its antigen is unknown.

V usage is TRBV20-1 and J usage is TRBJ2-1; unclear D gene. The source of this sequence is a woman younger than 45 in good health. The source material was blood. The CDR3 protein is CSARSNYNEQFF. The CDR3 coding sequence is TGCAGTGCTAGATCAAATTACAATGAGCAGTTCTTC.